These 27 T cell receptor beta chains share one sample of origin, sequenced in a study of OX40 agonist ivuxolimab in advanced cancers. The library was produced with the immunoSEQ multiplex PCR assay. The source is immuneACCESS, and TCRdb retained only in-frame sequences with V and J called. Part of the clones is not carried over; for the studies checked, unresolved V genes explain less than half of this, and the remainder is unexplained. Within this sample are tens of thousands of clones, with around 80% of them counted one time only. The ten biggest clones cover roughly 7% of the sample. The specimen comprised CD4+ or CD8+ T cells sorted from blood, sampled in a trial of the OX40 agonist ivuxolimab. The receptors come from an adult with an advanced solid tumor such as melanoma, head and neck, liver or kidney cancer.

As regards this clone: This same CDR3 is encoded by further DNA sequences in the sample. The chain carries TRBV29-1 and TRBJ2-5, with no clear D. Germline loops: CDR1 SQVTM, CDR2 ANQGSEA. Trimming left V 3 bases short and J 4 bases short, with 3 bases between. The CDR3 has 10 residues. The CDR3 coding sequence is TGCAGCGTTGAGATAGAGACCCAGTACTTC. Its protein product is CSVEIETQYF.

The CDR3 region is CASSQDQGITYEQYF. In DNA form, the CDR3 reads TGCGCCAGCAGCCAAGATCAGGGGATTACCTACGAGCAGTACTTC. The genes are TRBV4-3 and TRBJ2-7; D is possibly TRBD1 (6 bases). In germline, CDR1 is LGHNA, CDR2 YSLEER. Between the trimmed V and J ends, which lost 0 bases and 2 bases, there was a span of 11 bases. The CDR3 is 15 amino acids.

The genes are TRBV5-4 and TRBJ2-5; D is undetermined. The CDR3 runs to 14 residues. The ends were cut back, 1 base at V and 1 base at J, with 8 bases in the middle. Germline V gene data show CDR1 as SGHNT and CDR2 as YYREEE (reference sequence). CDR3 DNA sequence: TGTGCCAGCAGCTTGCCCGAGACCCAAGAGACCCAGTACTTC. Translation gives CASSLPETQETQYF.

CDR3 region: CSVGTGEPGELFF. The CDR3 DNA follows: TGCAGCGTTGGGACAGGGGAACCCGGGGAGCTGTTTTTT. The J gene is TRBJ2-2, the V gene TRBV29-1, with 9 bases that match TRBD1. The CDR3 sequence is 13 residues long. V gave up 4 bases and J gave up 6 bases; unmatched junction bases: 3. Germline CDR1 SQVTM, CDR2 ANQGSEA.

The chain combines TRBV7-2 with TRBJ2-1, with 11 bases lining up with TRBD2. The CDR3 is 16 residues long. Looked up from germline, CDR1 is SGHTA and CDR2 is FQGNSA. J lost 7 bases, V lost 1 base, and 6 bases had no gene match. Written as DNA, the CDR3 is TGTGCCAGCAGCTTAGGTCCCGCTAGCGGGAGGAATGAGCAGTTCTTC. Translating it yields CASSLGPASGRNEQFF.

Only one count was recorded for this clone. The chain uses TRBV7-2 and TRBJ2-1; D perhaps matches TRBD1 (5 bases). Germline values: CDR1 SGHTA, CDR2 FQGNSA. V gave up 1 base and J gave up 4 bases, with 14 bases separating them. This CDR3 region has 16 residues. In nucleotides, the CDR3 is TGTGCCAGCAGCTTAGGACCCACAGGACCTTACAATGAGCAGTTCTTC. It codes for CASSLGPTGPYNEQFF.

This clone was seen a single time. V gene TRBV5-6 combines with J gene TRBJ1-3; D perhaps matches TRBD1 (6 bases). Trimming stripped 4 bases from V and 4 bases from J, with 12 bases between. CDR1 is SGHDT and CDR2 is YYEEEE in the germline V gene. The CDR3 loop spans 14 amino acids. CDR3 sequence: CASSGRTAGNTIYF. CDR3 in DNA: TGTGCCAGCAGCGGGCGGACAGCCGGAAACACCATATATTTT. The variable domain in full, completed from reference TRBV5-6 and TRBJ1-3, reads DAGVTQSPTHLIKTRGQQVTLRCSPKSGHDTVSWYQQALGQGPQFIFQYYEEEERQRGNFPDRFSGHQFPNYSSELNVNALLLGDSALYLCASSGRTAGNTIYFGEGSWLTVV.

The J gene is TRBJ2-2, the V gene TRBV5-6, with TRBD2 matching over 14 bases. Trimming took 4 bases from V and 7 from J; bases not matched to a gene: 9. Germline V gives CDR1 SGHDT, CDR2 YYEEEE. This CDR3 is 17 amino acids long. The CDR3 region has the DNA TGTGCCAGCAGCACTCTTGGACTAGCGGGAGGAGACGGGGAGCTGTTTTTT. Residues: CASSTLGLAGGDGELFF.

The chain couples TRBV14 to TRBJ2-5; no reliable D call. The assigned J gene may be wrong: the sequence end matches TRBJ2-7 better. In germline, CDR1 is SGHDN, CDR2 FVKESK. The CDR3 is 14 residues long. The CDR3, as DNA: TGTGCCAGCAGCCAATACGGCACAGTTTACGAGCAGTACTTC. Amino acid sequence: CASSQYGTVYEQYF.

The chain carries TRBV5-6 and TRBJ2-7; unclear D gene. Trimming took 3 bases from V and 4 from J, leaving 11 bases between them. From germline, CDR1 is SGHDT and CDR2 YYEEEE. The CDR3 length is 13 residues. CDR3 residues: CASSSSGHYEQYF. The CDR3 coding sequence is TGTGCCAGCAGCTCCTCGGGTCATTACGAGCAGTACTTC.

The rearrangement joins TRBV2 to TRBJ2-1, with 12 nucleotides matching TRBD2. Germline V gene lookup returns CDR1 SNHLY and CDR2 FYNNEI. This CDR3 comprises 15 residues. Trimming at V came to 7 bases and at J to 9 bases, leaving 10 bases not matched to a gene. For the CDR3, the DNA is TGTGCCAGCAACTTCGGACTAGCGGGGACCGGTGAGCAGTTCTTC. Its protein product is CASNFGLAGTGEQFF.

The rearrangement uses TRBV11-2 and TRBJ1-2; no clear D. Germline lookup yields CDR1 SGHAT and CDR2 FQNNGV. The length of the CDR3 is 13 residues. With 1 base removed from V and 4 bases from J, the gap between germline ends came to 7 bases. CDR3 nucleotide sequence: TGTGCCAGCAGCTTAGGCGTTGGCTATGGCTACACCTTC. It is translated as CASSLGVGYGYTF.

The chain links TRBV9 to TRBJ2-1; D is unresolved. Germline V CDR1 and CDR2: SGDLS, YYNGEE. The V end lost 1 base, the J end lost 6 bases, and 11 bases lay between the germline ends. The CDR3 has 14 residues. This CDR3 reads CASSVFGSLNEQFF. The CDR3 DNA sequence: TGTGCCAGCAGCGTATTCGGGTCACTCAATGAGCAGTTCTTC.

The chain uses TRBV5-4 and TRBJ2-4; D might be TRBD1 or TRBD2, each matching 6 bases. V lost 3 bases and J lost 6, with 13 bases in between. Germline V gene lookup returns CDR1 SGHNT and CDR2 YYREEE (reference sequence). CDR3 length: 14 amino acids. CDR3: CASSSFGGLNIQYF. The DNA for the CDR3 is TGTGCCAGCAGCTCCTTTGGGGGGCTAAACATTCAGTACTTC.

By its share, this clone is medium-sized. V and J are TRBV2 and TRBJ1-5; TRBD1 might be the D (5 bases). The CDR3 length is 15 residues. CDR1 is SNHLY, CDR2 FYNNEI, per germline. Between the trimmed V and J ends, which lost 2 bases and 5 bases, there was a span of 13 bases. The CDR3 DNA is TGTGCCAGCAGTGAATTCCAGGGACCTTATCAGCCCCAGCATTTT. Protein sequence: CASSEFQGPYQPQHF.

The V gene is TRBV2, the J gene TRBJ1-1; 12 bases align to TRBD1. The V gene end was trimmed by 7 bases and the J gene end by 4 bases; junction bases not matched to a gene: 7. CDR1 and CDR2 from the germline V gene are SNHLY and FYNNEI. The length of the CDR3 is 15 residues. Written as DNA, the CDR3 is TGTGCCAGCAAGGGACAGGGGGCGCGGTCCACTGAAGCTTTCTTT. It encodes CASKGQGARSTEAFF.

The chain employs TRBV9 and TRBJ1-2; D is unresolved. Germline CDR1 reads SGDLS; CDR2 reads YYNGEE. This CDR3 spans 14 amino acids. The V and J ends lost 4 bases and 4 bases respectively, with 14 bases between them. CDR3 sequence: CASSPGGVAYGYTF. In DNA form, the CDR3 reads TGTGCCAGCAGCCCCGGTGGGGTTGCCTATGGCTACACCTTC.

The rearrangement links TRBV7-9 to TRBJ1-5, with a possible D match to TRBD1 (6 bases). Trimming stripped 3 bases from V and 4 bases from J, with 13 bases between. There are 15 residues in the CDR3. Germline V gene sequence: CDR1 SEHNR, CDR2 FQNEAQ (reference sequence). CDR3 region: CASSLSGAGNQPQHF. CDR3 sequence (DNA): TGTGCCAGCAGCTTGTCAGGGGCAGGGAATCAGCCCCAGCATTTT.

This chain uses TRBV7-2 with TRBJ1-1; 7 positions match TRBD1. Trimming removed 5 bases from V and 4 bases from J; junction bases left unmatched: 4. CDR3 length: 13 amino acids. Per the germline V gene, CDR1 is SGHTA and CDR2 is FQGNSA. The CDR3 protein is CASSAQGGTEAFF. Here the CDR3 DNA reads TGTGCCAGCAGCGCGCAGGGGGGCACTGAAGCTTTCTTT.

In DNA, the CDR3 is TGTGCCAGCAGCTTAGAAGTTCGAATGAACACCGGGGAGCTGTTTTTT. It codes for CASSLEVRMNTGELFF. The V and J genes are TRBV11-2 and TRBJ2-2; D call uncertain. The CDR3 spans 16 residues. Trimming stripped 0 bases from V and 1 base from J, with 9 bases between. Looked up from germline, CDR1 is SGHAT and CDR2 is FQNNGV. Full variable domain (rest looked up from reference TRBV11-2 and TRBJ2-2): EAGVAQSPRYKIIEKRQSVAFWCNPISGHATLYWYQQILGQGPKLLIQFQNNGVVDDSQLPKDRFSAERLKGVDSTLKIQPAKLEDSAVYLCASSLEVRMNTGELFFGEGSRLTVL.

The chain has TRBV7-9 and TRBJ2-2; no clear D gene. This CDR3 contains 16 residues. Germline assignment: CDR1 SEHNR and CDR2 FQNEAQ (reference sequence). Trimming took 4 bases from V and 2 from J, leaving 14 bases between them. This CDR3 reads CASSSFRIRNTGELFF. Here the CDR3 DNA reads TGTGCCAGCAGCTCCTTTAGGATAAGAAACACCGGGGAGCTGTTTTTT.

The count of this clone is one. The genes are TRBV7-9 and TRBJ1-2; TRBD1 is a possible D gene (5 bases). This CDR3 is built from 17 residues. Germline-derived CDR1 and CDR2 are SEHNR and FQNEAQ (reference sequence). Trimming left V 9 bases short and J 0 bases short, with 23 bases between. CDR3 bases: TGTGCCAGTTTAATGGGGGTAGGGAGTACCCCTAACTATGGCTACACCTTC. Translating gives CASLMGVGSTPNYGYTF.

V and J are TRBV4-3 and TRBJ2-2; D is undetermined. The CDR3 is 13 residues long. In germline, CDR1 is LGHNA, CDR2 YSLEER. The V end was cut by 4 bases, the J end by 7 bases, with 10 bases between. The CDR3 region has the DNA TGCGCCAGCAGCCGCAAGGTTATCGGGGAGCTGTTTTTT. Translated, it gives CASSRKVIGELFF.

The V and J genes are TRBV4-1 and TRBJ2-7; 11 bases match TRBD2. V lost 0 bases, J lost 4 bases, and 5 bases stayed unmatched. Germline assignment: CDR1 MGHRA and CDR2 YSYEKL. The CDR3 has 16 residues. The CDR3 DNA reads TGCGCCAGCAGCCAAGACCTAGCGGGAGGTTTATACGAGCAGTACTTC. It yields the protein CASSQDLAGGLYEQYF.

This clone came up once. The gene calls are TRBV7-6 and TRBJ2-7; 11 bases are a match to TRBD2. V lost 5 bases and J lost 4; bases outside the gene matches: 7. The CDR3 extends over 15 amino acids. Germline values: CDR1 SGHVS, CDR2 FNYEAQ. The CDR3 DNA is TGTGCCAGCAGCCTCGCTACTAGCGGGGGTTACGAGCAGTACTTC. This codes for CASSLATSGGYEQYF.

This clone was detected a few times. The chain has TRBV7-9 and TRBJ1-5, with D possibly matching TRBD1 (5 bases). The germline V gene encodes CDR1 SEHNR and CDR2 FQNEAQ (reference sequence). The CDR3 is 14 amino acids. The germline V and J ends were trimmed by 10 bases and 3 bases, with 16 bases remaining between them. CDR3 bases: TGTGCCACCCAATCCGGGACCCCCAATCAGCCCCAGCATTTT. Its translation is CATQSGTPNQPQHF.

This clone was recorded at least ten times. This chain joins TRBV5-1 and TRBJ1-1; D unclear. CDR1 SGHRS and CDR2 YFSETQ come from the germline V gene. The CDR3 extends over 13 amino acids. With 3 bases removed from V and 1 base from J, the gap between germline ends came to 7 bases. The CDR3 DNA is TGCGCCAGCAGCTCGGGGTCGAACACTGAAGCTTTCTTT. Amino acids: CASSSGSNTEAFF.